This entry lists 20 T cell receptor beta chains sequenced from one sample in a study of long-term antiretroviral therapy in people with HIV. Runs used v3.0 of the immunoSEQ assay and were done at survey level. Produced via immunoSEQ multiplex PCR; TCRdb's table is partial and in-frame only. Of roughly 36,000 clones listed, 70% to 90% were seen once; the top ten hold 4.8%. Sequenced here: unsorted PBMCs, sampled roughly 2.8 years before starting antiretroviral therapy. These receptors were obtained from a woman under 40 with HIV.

CDR3 bases: TGTGCCAGCAGCACGGGACCTGGAGGAAACACCATATATTTT. Translating gives CASSTGPGGNTIYF. The chain is built from TRBV7-3 and TRBJ1-3, with a possible D match to TRBD1 (5 bases). V was trimmed by 5 bases and J by 4 bases, leaving 12 bases between them. CDR1 is SGHTA and CDR2 is FQGTGA in the germline V gene. The CDR3 loop spans 14 amino acids.

Here the CDR3 reads CASRAGWTEAFF. In nucleotides, the CDR3 is TGCGCCAGCAGGGCGGGGTGGACTGAAGCTTTCTTT. The chain carries TRBV10-2 and TRBJ1-1; D gene ambiguous. V dropped 6 bases and J dropped 5 bases, with 10 bases sitting between them. This CDR3 has 12 amino acids. Looked up from germline, CDR1 is WSHSY and CDR2 is SAAADI.

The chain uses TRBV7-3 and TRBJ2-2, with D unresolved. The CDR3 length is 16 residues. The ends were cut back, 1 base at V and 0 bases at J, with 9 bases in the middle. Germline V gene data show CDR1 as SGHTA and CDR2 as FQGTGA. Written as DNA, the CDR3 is TGTGCCAGCAGCTTAAGGGCAGCTGCGAACACCGGGGAGCTGTTTTTT. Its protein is CASSLRAAANTGELFF.

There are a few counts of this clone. CDR3 DNA sequence: TGTGCCAGCAGCTTGGGTGTTTACGAGAGGAGTGGCTACACCTTC. Its translation is CASSLGVYERSGYTF. V and J are TRBV5-6 and TRBJ1-2; D is unclear. CDR3 size: 15 residues. Germline V gene sequence: CDR1 SGHDT, CDR2 YYEEEE. Trimming removed 0 bases at V and 7 bases at J, with 16 bases between.

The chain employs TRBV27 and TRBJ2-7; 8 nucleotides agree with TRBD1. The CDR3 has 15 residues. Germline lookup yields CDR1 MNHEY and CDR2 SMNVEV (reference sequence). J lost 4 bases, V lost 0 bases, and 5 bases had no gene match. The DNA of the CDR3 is TGTGCCAGCAGTTTATCGGTAGGACAGGGTTACGAGCAGTACTTC. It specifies CASSLSVGQGYEQYF.

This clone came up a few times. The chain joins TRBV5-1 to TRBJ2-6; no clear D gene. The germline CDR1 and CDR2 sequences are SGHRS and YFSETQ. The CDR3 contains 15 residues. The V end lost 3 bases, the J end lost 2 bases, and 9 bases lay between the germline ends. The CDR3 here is CASSWGEAGANVLTF. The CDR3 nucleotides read TGCGCCAGCAGCTGGGGTGAGGCTGGGGCCAACGTCCTGACTTTC.

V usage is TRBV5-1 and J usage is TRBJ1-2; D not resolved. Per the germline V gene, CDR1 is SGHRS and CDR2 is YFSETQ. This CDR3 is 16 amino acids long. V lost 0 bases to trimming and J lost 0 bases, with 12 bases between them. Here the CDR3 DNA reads TGCGCCAGCAGCTTGGCCGGGAATCAAGCTAACTATGGCTACACCTTC. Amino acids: CASSLAGNQANYGYTF.

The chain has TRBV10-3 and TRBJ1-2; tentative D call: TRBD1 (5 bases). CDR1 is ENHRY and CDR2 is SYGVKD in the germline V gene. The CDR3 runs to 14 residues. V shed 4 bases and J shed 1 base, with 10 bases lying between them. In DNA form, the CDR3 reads TGTGCCATCAGTGCTGGGGCCTATAACTATGGCTACACCTTC. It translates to CAISAGAYNYGYTF.

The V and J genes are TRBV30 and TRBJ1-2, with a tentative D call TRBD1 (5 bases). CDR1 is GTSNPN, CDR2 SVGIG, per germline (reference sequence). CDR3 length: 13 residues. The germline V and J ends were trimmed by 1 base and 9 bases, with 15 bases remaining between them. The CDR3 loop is CAWSGANQGRYTF. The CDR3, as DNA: TGTGCCTGGAGTGGCGCGAACCAGGGACGCTACACCTTC.

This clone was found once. The CDR3, as DNA: TGTGCCAGCAGCGTGGCCCCAGGGGGCCACGGGGAGCTGTTTTTT. Its translation is CASSVAPGGHGELFF. The chain links TRBV9 to TRBJ2-2, with 8 bases aligning to TRBD1. Germline loops: CDR1 SGDLS, CDR2 YYNGEE. The CDR3 is 15 amino acids. Trimming took 2 bases from V and 7 from J; bases not matched to a gene: 7.

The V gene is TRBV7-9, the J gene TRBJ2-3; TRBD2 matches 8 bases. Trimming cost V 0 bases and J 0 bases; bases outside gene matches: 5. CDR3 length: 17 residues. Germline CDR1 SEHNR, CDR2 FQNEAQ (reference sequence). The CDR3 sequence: CASSLAFSGVSTDTQYF. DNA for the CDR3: TGTGCCAGCAGCTTAGCATTTAGCGGGGTTAGCACAGATACGCAGTATTTT.

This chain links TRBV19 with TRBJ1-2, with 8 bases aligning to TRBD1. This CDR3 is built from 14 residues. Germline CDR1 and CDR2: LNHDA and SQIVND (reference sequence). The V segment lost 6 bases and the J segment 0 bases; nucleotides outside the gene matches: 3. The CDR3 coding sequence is TGTGCCAGTAGACAGGGGGAAGCTAACTATGGCTACACCTTC. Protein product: CASRQGEANYGYTF.

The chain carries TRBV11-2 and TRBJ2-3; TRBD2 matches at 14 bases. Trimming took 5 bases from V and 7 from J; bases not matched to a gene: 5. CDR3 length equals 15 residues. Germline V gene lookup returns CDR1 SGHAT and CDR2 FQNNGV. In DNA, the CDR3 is TGTGCCAGCAGCGGGGGACTAGCGGGGGCCAATACGCAGTATTTT. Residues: CASSGGLAGANTQYF.

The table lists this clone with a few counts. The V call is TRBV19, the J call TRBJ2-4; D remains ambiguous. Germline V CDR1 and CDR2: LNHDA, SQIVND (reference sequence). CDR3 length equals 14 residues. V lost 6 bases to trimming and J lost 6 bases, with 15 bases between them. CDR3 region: CASSDPDFRNIQYF. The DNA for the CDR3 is TGTGCCAGTAGCGACCCCGACTTCAGAAACATTCAGTACTTC. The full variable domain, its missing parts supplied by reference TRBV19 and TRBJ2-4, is DGGITQSPKYLFRKEGQNVTLSCEQNLNHDAMYWYRQDPGQGLRLIYYSQIVNDFQKGDIAEGYSVSREKKESFPLTVTSAQKNPTAFYLCASSDPDFRNIQYFGAGTRLSVL.

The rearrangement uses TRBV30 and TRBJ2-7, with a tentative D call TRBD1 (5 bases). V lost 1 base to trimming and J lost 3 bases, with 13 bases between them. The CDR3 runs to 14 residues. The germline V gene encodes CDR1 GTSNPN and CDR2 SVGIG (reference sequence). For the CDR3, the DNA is TGTGCCTGGAGTGCGGACACCTACGGCTACGAGCAGTACTTC. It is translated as CAWSADTYGYEQYF.

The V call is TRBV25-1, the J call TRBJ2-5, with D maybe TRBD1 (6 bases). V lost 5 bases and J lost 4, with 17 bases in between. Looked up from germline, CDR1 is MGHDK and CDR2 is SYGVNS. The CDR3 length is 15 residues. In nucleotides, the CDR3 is TGTGCCAGCAGTCCAGTGGACAGCGCACGAGAGACCCAGTACTTC. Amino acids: CASSPVDSARETQYF.

CDR3 protein: CASSQQGDRGANVLTF. DNA of the CDR3: TGTGCCAGCAGCCAGCAGGGGGATCGTGGGGCCAACGTCCTGACTTTC. This chain uses TRBV14 with TRBJ2-6; 7 bases are shared with TRBD1. CDR3 length: 16 residues. The V and J ends lost 3 bases and 3 bases, in that order; junction bases with no gene match: 5. Per the germline V gene, CDR1 is SGHDN and CDR2 is FVKESK.

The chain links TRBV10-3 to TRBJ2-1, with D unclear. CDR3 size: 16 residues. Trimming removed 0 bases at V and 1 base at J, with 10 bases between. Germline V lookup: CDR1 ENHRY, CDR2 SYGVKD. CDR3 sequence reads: CAISESVTASYNEQFF. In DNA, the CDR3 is TGTGCCATCAGTGAGTCAGTAACTGCTTCCTACAATGAGCAGTTCTTC.

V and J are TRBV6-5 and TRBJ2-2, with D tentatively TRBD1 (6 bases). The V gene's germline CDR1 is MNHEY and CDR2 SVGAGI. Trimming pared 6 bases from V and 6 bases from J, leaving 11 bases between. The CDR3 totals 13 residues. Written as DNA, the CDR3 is TGTGCCAGCAGCCACAGGGTCGCCGGGGAGCTGTTTTTT. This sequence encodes CASSHRVAGELFF.

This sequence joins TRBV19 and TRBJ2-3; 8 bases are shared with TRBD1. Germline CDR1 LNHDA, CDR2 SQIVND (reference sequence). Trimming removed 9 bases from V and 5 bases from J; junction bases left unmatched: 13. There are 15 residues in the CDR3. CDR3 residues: CASGMDRAIGDTQYF. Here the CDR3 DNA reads TGTGCCAGCGGGATGGACAGGGCCATTGGAGATACGCAGTATTTT.